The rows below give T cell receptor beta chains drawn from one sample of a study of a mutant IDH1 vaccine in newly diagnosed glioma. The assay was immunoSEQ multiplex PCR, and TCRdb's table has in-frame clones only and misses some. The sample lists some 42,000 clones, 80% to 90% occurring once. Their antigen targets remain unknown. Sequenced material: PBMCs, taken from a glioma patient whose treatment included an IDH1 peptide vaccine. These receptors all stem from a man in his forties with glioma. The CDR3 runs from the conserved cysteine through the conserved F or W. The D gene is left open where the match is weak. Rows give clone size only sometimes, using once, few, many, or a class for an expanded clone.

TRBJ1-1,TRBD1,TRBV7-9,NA,CASSSPTGTSTEAFF,TGTGCCAGCAGCTCACCGACAGGGACCTCCACTGAAGCTTTCTTT
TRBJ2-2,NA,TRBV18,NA,CASSPPLTGELFF,TGTGCCAGCTCACCCCCCCTCACCGGGGAGCTGTTTTTT
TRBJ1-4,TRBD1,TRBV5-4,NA,CASSLDRGFANEKLFF,TGTGCCAGCAGCTTGGACAGGGGTTTTGCTAATGAAAAACTGTTTTTT
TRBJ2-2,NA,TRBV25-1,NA,CASSESPARTGELFF,TGTGCCAGCAGTGAATCCCCAGCGCGCACCGGGGAGCTGTTTTTT
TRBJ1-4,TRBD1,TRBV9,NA,CASSEGRGSSANEKLFF,TGTGCCAGCAGCGAAGGCAGGGGGAGTTCGGCGAATGAAAAACTGTTTTTT
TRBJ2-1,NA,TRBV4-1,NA,CASSQPGAGRPNEQFF,TGCGCCAGCAGCCAACCCGGGGCGGGACGACCCAATGAGCAGTTCTTC
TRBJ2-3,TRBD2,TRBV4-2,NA,CASSQDGLAGTTDTQYF,TGTGCCAGCAGCCAAGATGGTCTAGCGGGGACCACAGATACGCAGTATTTT
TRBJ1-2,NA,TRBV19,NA,CASRDNVNYGYTF,TGTGCCAGTAGGGACAACGTTAACTATGGCTACACCTTC
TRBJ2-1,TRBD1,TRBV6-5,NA,CASSYLRTGFNNEQFF,TGTGCCAGCAGTTACTTACGGACAGGGTTCAACAATGAGCAGTTCTTC
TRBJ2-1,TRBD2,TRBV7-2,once,CASSAGLADEQFF,TGTGCCAGCAGCGCCGGACTAGCCGATGAGCAGTTCTTC
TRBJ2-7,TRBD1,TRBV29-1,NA,CSVVRVDRGGEQYF,TGCAGCGTTGTCAGGGTGGACAGGGGAGGCGAGCAGTACTTC
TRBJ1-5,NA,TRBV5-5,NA,CASSFTVTSNQPQHF,TGTGCCAGCAGTTTCACGGTGACGAGCAATCAGCCCCAGCATTTT
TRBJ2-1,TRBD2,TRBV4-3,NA,CASSQDRASGTHNEQFF,TGCGCCAGCAGCCAAGATCGCGCTAGCGGGACCCACAATGAGCAGTTCTTC
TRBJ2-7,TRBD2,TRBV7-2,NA,CASSLVASGSAYEQYF,TGTGCCAGCAGCTTAGTTGCTAGCGGGAGCGCCTACGAGCAGTACTTC
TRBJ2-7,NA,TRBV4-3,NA,CASSQVLSRSSYEQYF,TGCGCCAGCAGCCAAGTTTTATCACGGAGCTCCTACGAGCAGTACTTC
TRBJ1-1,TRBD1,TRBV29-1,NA,CSVDTGGSTEAFF,TGCAGCGTCGATACAGGGGGAAGTACTGAAGCTTTCTTT
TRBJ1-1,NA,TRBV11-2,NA,CASSYRENTEAFF,TGTGCCAGCAGTTACAGGGAGAACACTGAAGCTTTCTTT
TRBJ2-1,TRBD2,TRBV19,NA,CASSGTSENEQFF,TGTGCCAGTTCCGGGACTAGCGAAAATGAGCAGTTCTTC